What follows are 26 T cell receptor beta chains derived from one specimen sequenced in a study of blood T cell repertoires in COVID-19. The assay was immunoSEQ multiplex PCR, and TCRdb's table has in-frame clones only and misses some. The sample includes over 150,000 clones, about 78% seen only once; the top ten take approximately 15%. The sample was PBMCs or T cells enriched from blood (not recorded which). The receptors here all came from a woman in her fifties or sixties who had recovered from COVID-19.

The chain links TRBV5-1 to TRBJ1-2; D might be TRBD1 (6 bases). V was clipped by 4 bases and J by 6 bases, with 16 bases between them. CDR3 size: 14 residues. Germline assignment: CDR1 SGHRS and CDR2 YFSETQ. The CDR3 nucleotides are TGCGCCAGCAGCAAGGACAGTCTCCCGAATGGCTACACCTTC. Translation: CASSKDSLPNGYTF.

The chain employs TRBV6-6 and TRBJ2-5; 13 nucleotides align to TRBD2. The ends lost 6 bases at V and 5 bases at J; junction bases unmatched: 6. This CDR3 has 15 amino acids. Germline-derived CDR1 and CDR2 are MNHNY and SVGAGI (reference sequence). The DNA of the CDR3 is TGTGCCAGCAGACGGCAGACTAGCGGGAGGGAGACCCAGTACTTC. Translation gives CASRRQTSGRETQYF.

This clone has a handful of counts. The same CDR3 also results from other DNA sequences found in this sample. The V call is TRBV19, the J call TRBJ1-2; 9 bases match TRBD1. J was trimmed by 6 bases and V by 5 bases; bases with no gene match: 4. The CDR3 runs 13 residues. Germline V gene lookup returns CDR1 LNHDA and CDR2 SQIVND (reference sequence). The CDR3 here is CASSVDRGNGYTF. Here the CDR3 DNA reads TGTGCCAGTAGTGTCGACAGGGGGAATGGCTACACCTTC. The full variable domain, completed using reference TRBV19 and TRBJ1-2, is DGGITQSPKYLFRKEGQNVTLSCEQNLNHDAMYWYRQDPGQGLRLIYYSQIVNDFQKGDIAEGYSVSREKKESFPLTVTSAQKNPTAFYLCASSVDRGNGYTFGSGTRLTVV.

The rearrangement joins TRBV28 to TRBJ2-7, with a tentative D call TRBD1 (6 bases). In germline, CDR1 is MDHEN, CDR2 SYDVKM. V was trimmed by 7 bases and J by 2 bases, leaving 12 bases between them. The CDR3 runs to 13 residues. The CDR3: CASKGPGAYEQYF. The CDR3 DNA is TGTGCCAGCAAGGGGCCAGGGGCCTACGAGCAGTACTTC.

This CDR3 is CASSLGSSGSYNEQFF. The CDR3 DNA reads TGTGCCAGCAGCTTAGGGTCTAGCGGGTCCTACAATGAGCAGTTCTTC. This rearrangement joins TRBV7-3 to TRBJ2-1; 8 nucleotides line up with TRBD2. The CDR3 has 16 residues. Trimming at V came to 2 bases and at J to 1 base, leaving 4 bases not matched to a gene. Per the germline V gene, CDR1 is SGHTA and CDR2 is FQGTGA.

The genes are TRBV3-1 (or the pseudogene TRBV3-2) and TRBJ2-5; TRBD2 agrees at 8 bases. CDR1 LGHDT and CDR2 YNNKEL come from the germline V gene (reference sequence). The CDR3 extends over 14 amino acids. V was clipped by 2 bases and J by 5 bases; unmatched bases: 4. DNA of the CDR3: TGTGCCAGCAGCCAAAGCGGGAGTCGGGAGACCCAGTACTTC. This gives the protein CASSQSGSRETQYF.

The CDR3 reads CATGGAPDSPLHF. The CDR3 DNA reads as TGTGCCACGGGGGGGGCGCCTGATTCACCCCTCCACTTT. The genes are TRBV10-3 and TRBJ1-6, with D possibly being TRBD1 (6 bases). There are 13 residues in the CDR3. The germline V and J ends were trimmed by 10 bases and 8 bases, with 15 bases remaining between them. CDR1 and CDR2 (germline): ENHRY, SYGVKD.

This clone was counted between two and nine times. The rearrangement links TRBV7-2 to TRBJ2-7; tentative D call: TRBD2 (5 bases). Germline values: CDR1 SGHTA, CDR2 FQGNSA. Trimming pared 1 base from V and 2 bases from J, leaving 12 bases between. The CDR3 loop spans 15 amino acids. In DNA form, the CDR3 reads TGTGCCAGCAGCTTAGGCGCGGGTAAAACCTACGAGCAGTACTTC. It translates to CASSLGAGKTYEQYF.

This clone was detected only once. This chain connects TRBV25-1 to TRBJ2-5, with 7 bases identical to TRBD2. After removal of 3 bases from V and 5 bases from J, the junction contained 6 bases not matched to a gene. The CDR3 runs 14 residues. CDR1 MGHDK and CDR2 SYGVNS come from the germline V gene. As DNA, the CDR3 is TGTGCCAGCAGTGATCCAGGGAGGGACGAGACCCAGTACTTC. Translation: CASSDPGRDETQYF.

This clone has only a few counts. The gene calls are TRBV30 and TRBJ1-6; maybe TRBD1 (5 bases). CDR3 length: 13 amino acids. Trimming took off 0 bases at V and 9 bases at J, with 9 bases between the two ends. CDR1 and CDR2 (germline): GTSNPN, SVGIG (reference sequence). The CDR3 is CAWSVRGGSPLHF. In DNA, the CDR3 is TGTGCCTGGAGTGTACGGGGGGGTTCACCCCTCCACTTT.

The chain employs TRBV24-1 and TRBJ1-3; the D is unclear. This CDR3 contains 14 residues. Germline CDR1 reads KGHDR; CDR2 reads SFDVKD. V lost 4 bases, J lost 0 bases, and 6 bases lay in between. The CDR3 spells CATSDPSSGNTIYF. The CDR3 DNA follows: TGTGCCACCAGTGACCCCAGCTCTGGAAACACCATATATTTT.

The CDR3 here is CASSQDRGPYNEQFF. CDR3 coding DNA: TGCGCCAGCAGCCAAGACAGGGGACCCTACAATGAGCAGTTCTTC. The rearrangement uses TRBV5-1 and TRBJ2-1; 8 positions match TRBD1. The CDR3 runs to 15 residues. V lost 4 bases to trimming and J lost 2 bases; unmatched junction nucleotides: 5. Germline CDR1 is SGHRS and CDR2 is YFSETQ.

Here the CDR3 reads CSVAPDTSDYGYTF. CDR3 DNA sequence: TGCAGCGTTGCTCCGGACACCTCAGACTATGGCTACACCTTC. The chain links TRBV29-1 to TRBJ1-2; D is perhaps TRBD1 (5 bases). The germline V gene encodes CDR1 SQVTM and CDR2 ANQGSEA. The CDR3 length is 14 residues. The V and J ends lost 4 bases and 3 bases respectively, with 15 bases between them.

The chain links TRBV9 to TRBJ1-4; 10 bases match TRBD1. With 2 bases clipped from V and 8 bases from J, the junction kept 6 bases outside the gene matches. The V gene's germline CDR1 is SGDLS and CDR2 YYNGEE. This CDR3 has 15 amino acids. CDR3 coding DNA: TGTGCCAGCAGCGTGACAGGGGGCAAGGAGGAAAAACTGTTTTTT. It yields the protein CASSVTGGKEEKLFF.

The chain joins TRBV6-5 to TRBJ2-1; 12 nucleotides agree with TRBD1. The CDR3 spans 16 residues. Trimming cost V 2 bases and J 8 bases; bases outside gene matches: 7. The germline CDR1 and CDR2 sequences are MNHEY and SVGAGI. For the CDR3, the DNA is TGTGCCAGCAGTTACGGGGGACAGGGGGCGAGGGATGAGCAGTTCTTC. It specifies CASSYGGQGARDEQFF.

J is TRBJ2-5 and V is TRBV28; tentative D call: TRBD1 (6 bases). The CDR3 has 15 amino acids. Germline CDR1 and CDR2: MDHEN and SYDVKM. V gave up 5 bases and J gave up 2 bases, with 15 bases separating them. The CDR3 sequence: CASSKEGVLQETQYF. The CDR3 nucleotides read TGTGCCAGCAGTAAAGAGGGGGTCCTACAAGAGACCCAGTACTTC.

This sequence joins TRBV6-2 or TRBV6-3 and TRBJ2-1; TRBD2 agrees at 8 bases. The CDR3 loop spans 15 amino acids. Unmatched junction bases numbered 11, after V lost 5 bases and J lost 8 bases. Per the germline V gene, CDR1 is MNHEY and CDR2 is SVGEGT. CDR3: CASSDRVAGGDEQFF. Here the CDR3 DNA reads TGTGCCAGCAGTGACCGGGTCGCCGGGGGGGATGAGCAGTTCTTC.

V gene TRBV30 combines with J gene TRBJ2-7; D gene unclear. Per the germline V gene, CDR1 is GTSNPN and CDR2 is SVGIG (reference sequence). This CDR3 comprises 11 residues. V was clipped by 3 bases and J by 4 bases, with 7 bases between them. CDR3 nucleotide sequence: TGTGCCTGGAGAGTTGAGTACGAGCAGTACTTC. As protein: CAWRVEYEQYF.

CDR3 residues: CASSAKWEKLFF. DNA for the CDR3: TGTGCCAGCAGCGCGAAATGGGAAAAACTGTTTTTT. The rearrangement joins TRBV6-5 to TRBJ1-4; D remains ambiguous. V was shortened by 6 bases and J by 8 bases, with 10 bases between the two germline ends. Germline CDR1 is MNHEY and CDR2 is SVGAGI. The CDR3 consists of 12 residues.

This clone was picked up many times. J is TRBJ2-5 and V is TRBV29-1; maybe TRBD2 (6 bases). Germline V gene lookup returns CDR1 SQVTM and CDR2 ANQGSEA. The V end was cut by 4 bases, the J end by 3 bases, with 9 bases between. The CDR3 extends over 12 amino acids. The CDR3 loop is CSVVGGKETQYF. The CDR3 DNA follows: TGCAGCGTTGTAGGAGGGAAAGAGACCCAGTACTTC.

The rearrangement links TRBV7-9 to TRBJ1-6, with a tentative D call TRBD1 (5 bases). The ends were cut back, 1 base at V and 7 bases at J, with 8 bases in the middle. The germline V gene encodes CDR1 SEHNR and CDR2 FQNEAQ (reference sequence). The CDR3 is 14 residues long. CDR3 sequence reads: CASSLGRENSPLHF. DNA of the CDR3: TGTGCCAGCAGCTTAGGCAGGGAAAATTCACCCCTCCACTTT.

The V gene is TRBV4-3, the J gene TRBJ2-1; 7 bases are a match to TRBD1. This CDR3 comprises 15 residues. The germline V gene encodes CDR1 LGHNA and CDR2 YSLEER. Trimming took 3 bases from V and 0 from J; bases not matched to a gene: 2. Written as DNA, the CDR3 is TGCGCCAGCAGCCATCGGGACAGCTCCTACAATGAGCAGTTCTTC. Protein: CASSHRDSSYNEQFF.

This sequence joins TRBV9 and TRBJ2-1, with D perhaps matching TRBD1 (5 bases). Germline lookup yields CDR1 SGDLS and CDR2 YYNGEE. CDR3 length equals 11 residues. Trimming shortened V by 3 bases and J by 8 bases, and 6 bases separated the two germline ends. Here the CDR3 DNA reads TGTGCCAGCAGCGCGACAGATGAGCAGTTCTTC. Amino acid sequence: CASSATDEQFF.

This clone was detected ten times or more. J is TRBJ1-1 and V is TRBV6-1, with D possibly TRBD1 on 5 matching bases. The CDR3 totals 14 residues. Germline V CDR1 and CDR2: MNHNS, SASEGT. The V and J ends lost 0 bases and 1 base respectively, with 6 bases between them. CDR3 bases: TGTGCCAGCAGTGAAGCGGGGCAGAACACTGAAGCTTTCTTT. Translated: CASSEAGQNTEAFF.

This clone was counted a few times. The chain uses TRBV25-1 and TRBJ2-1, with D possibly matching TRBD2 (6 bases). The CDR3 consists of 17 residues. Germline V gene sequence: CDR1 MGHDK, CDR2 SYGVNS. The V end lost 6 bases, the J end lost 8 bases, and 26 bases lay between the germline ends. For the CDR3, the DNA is TGTGCCAGCAGATTGAGTGGCCTAGCTAGCGTTCTGGATGAGCAGTTCTTC. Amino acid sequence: CASRLSGLASVLDEQFF.

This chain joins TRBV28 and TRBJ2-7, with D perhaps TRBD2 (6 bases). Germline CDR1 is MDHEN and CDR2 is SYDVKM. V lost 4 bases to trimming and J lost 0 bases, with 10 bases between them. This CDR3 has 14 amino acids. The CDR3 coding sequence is TGTGCCAGCAGTTCCGGCGGGAACTCCTACGAGCAGTACTTC. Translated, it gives CASSSGGNSYEQYF.